The next 4 T cell receptor beta chains were all read from a single sample in a study of human T cells and chemical hapten exposure. Time point given: pre-sensitization, week 0. As to treatment: therapeutic diphenylcyclopropenone sensitization with weekly scalp DPC. TCRdb re-derived calls from the RACE reads in MiXCR, one entry per CDR3 protein. This sample yields 300,000 to 400,000 distinct CDR3 sequences, of which less than 6.5% are seen a single time; roughly 2.6% belongs to the top ten. The material sequenced was whole blood, taken in connection with sensitization to the hapten diphenylcyclopropenone (DPC). The receptor set was obtained from a woman aged 45-60 years with alopecia areata. Some clones in this sample may be carry-over from other donors' samples.

The chain recombines TRBV20-1 with TRBJ2-7, with TRBD2 as a possible D gene (6 bases). V lost 0 bases and J 5 bases, leaving 11 bases between the germline ends. Germline CDR1 and CDR2: DFQATT and SNEGSKA (reference sequence). The CDR3 loop spans 13 amino acids. The CDR3 bases are TGCAGTGCTAGAGACCCGAGGGAGGACGAGCAGTACTTC. This encodes CSARDPREDEQYF.

This clonotype was detected ten times or more. The chain has TRBV20-1 and TRBJ2-4; a possible D gene is TRBD2 (6 bases). CDR1 and CDR2 (germline): DFQATT, SNEGSKA (reference sequence). The CDR3 is made up of 14 amino acids. V lost 1 base and J 8 bases, leaving 15 bases between the germline ends. CDR3 coding DNA: TGCAGTGCTAGAGGACTAGGCCACCTAGACATTCAGTACTTC. Its translation is CSARGLGHLDIQYF.

This clonotype was seen ten or more times. This chain uses TRBV5-1 with TRBJ1-1; perhaps TRBD1 as D (6 bases). Germline V lookup: CDR1 SGHRS, CDR2 YFSETQ. Deletions cut 3 bases from V and 2 bases from J, with 14 bases between. This CDR3 region has 15 residues. CDR3: CASSWGPGTNTEAFF. In DNA form, the CDR3 reads TGCGCCAGCAGCTGGGGGCCGGGGACAAACACTGAAGCTTTCTTT.

This clonotype was detected ten times or more. V and J are TRBV9 and TRBJ1-3, with a possible D match to TRBD1 (6 bases). This CDR3 region has 14 residues. CDR1 is SGDLS, CDR2 YYNGEE, per germline. V lost 5 bases and J 2 bases, leaving 11 bases between the germline ends. The DNA of the CDR3 is TGTGCCAGCAGACCAGGGGACGCTGGAAACACCATATATTTT. Amino acids: CASRPGDAGNTIYF.